These T cell receptor beta chains were read from a single sample in a study of Ad26.COV2.S vaccination and SARS-CoV-2 variants. Method: immunoSEQ multiplex PCR; TCRdb's copy keeps in-frame clones and lacks some. This sample yields approximately 300,000 clones, of which roughly 80% are seen a single time; approximately 2% belongs to the top ten. Sequences were derived from peripheral blood, sampled in a trial of Ad26.COV2.S vaccine versus placebo. The receptors originated from a person aged 18-65 years who received the Ad26.COV2.S COVID-19 vaccine or a placebo. CDR3s include the opening cysteine and the closing phenylalanine or tryptophan. D genes are given only for firm matches. Size is stated for part of the rows, as once, few or many counts, or as a class when the clone is expanded.

.	.	TRBV5-1	TRBJ2-1	TGCGCCAGCAGCGGCCCAGGGTTGGGTGAGCAGTTCTTC	CASSGPGLGEQFF
.	.	TRBV9	TRBJ2-5	TGTGCCAGCAGCGTAGAAGGGGTCAAGGAGACCCAGTACTTC	CASSVEGVKETQYF
TRBD1	.	TRBV11-2	TRBJ1-5	TGTGCCAGCAGCTTAGACGCATGGGACAGCCTGACTAGCAATCAGCCCCAGCATTTT	CASSLDAWDSLTSNQPQHF
TRBD1	.	TRBV23-1	TRBJ1-1	TGCGCCAGCAGTCCTCCTTTAGCGGGACAGGGCTATGAGAACACTGAAGCTTTCTTT	CASSPPLAGQGYENTEAFF
.	.	TRBV2	TRBJ1-1	TGTGCCAGCAGTGAAGCGCGGGGCTCCTCGGAAGCTTTCTTT	CASSEARGSSEAFF
.	.	TRBV5-4	TRBJ2-3	TGTGCCAGCAGCTATGGCCCGGCCGGGGCCACAGATACGCAGTATTTT	CASSYGPAGATDTQYF
.	.	TRBV19	TRBJ1-5	TGTGCCAGTAAAGGGGGTCGGACAGCCGTGGGGAGCAATCAGCCCCAGCATTTT	CASKGGRTAVGSNQPQHF
.	.	TRBV5-4	TRBJ2-7	TGTGCCAGCAGCTCAGACAGGTACGAGCAGTACTTC	CASSSDRYEQYF
TRBD2	once	TRBV29-1	TRBJ2-3	TGCAGCGTTGCCGGGGGGGTTAGCACAGATACGCAGTATTTT	CSVAGGVSTDTQYF
TRBD2	.	TRBV7-6	TRBJ2-7	TGTGCCAGCAGCCCCGGGACTAGCGGGACCTATATAGACGAGCAGTACTTC	CASSPGTSGTYIDEQYF
TRBD1	.	TRBV24-1	TRBJ2-3	TGTGCCACCAGTGATATCGGGACAGGGTATACAAATACGCAGTATTTT	CATSDIGTGYTNTQYF
.	.	TRBV19	TRBJ1-2	TGTGCCAGTAATGGGGACCCACTCTCAGACTATGGCTACACCTTC	CASNGDPLSDYGYTF
TRBD2	few	TRBV6-5	TRBJ2-1	TGTGCCATCCTTGCTTCTAGCGGGTACTACAATGAGCAGTTCTTC	CAILASSGYYNEQFF
.	.	TRBV5-1	TRBJ1-2	TGCGCCAGCAGCTTGGGCAGGGGCCTGTATGGCTACACCTTC	CASSLGRGLYGYTF
.	few	TRBV6-5	TRBJ1-2	TGTGCCAGCAGTTACTCAGGCGGCGGCTACACCTTC	CASSYSGGGYTF
.	.	TRBV5-1	TRBJ1-3	TGCGCCAGCAGCTTGGGGGGCCTCGACTCTGGAAACACCATATATTTT	CASSLGGLDSGNTIYF
TRBD2	.	TRBV29-1	TRBJ2-5	TGCAGCTTACAGGTGGGGGGGGAGACCCAGTACTTC	CSLQVGGETQYF
TRBD2	.	TRBV5-1	TRBJ2-5	TGCGCCAGCAGCCCCACGACTAGCGGGGGGTACGAGACCCAGTACTTC	CASSPTTSGGYETQYF
TRBD2	.	TRBV14	TRBJ2-7	TGTGCCAGCAGCCAAGAGGGGTCGGGGACTAGCGTAGACGAGCAGTACTTC	CASSQEGSGTSVDEQYF
.	.	TRBV5-1	TRBJ2-7	TGCGCCAGCAGCTTGGGGACCGGGATCTCCAAGCAGTACTTC	CASSLGTGISKQYF
.	.	TRBV5-4	TRBJ2-7	TGTGCCAGCAGCTTTGGCGGCACTTCAGCCTACGAGCAGTACTTC	CASSFGGTSAYEQYF
TRBD2	.	TRBV28	TRBJ2-7	TGTGCCAGCAGTTCTCATATGCGGGGGGACGAGCAGTACTTC	CASSSHMRGDEQYF
TRBD1	.	TRBV9	TRBJ1-1	TGTGCCAGCAGCGTACTCTCTTCTGAGACAGGGTATGACACTGAAGCTTTCTTT	CASSVLSSETGYDTEAFF
.	.	TRBV28	TRBJ1-1	TGTGCCACCAATGAGATCAACACTGAAGCTTTCTTT	CATNEINTEAFF
TRBD2	.	TRBV20-1	TRBJ2-5	TGCAGTGCTAGTGGGAGGGGACAAGAGACCCAGTACTTC	CSASGRGQETQYF
TRBD2	.	TRBV11-2	TRBJ2-7	TGTGCCAGCAGCCTAGCGGGGTCCTACGAGCAGTACTTC	CASSLAGSYEQYF
TRBD2	.	TRBV4-2	TRBJ2-2	TGTGCCAGCAGCCCGCTGAGCGGGGGAGGAGGGGAGCTGTTTTTT	CASSPLSGGGGELFF
TRBD1	.	TRBV18	TRBJ1-2	TGTGCCAGCTCACCACGTGGACAGGTCCTTGGCTATGGCTACACCTTC	CASSPRGQVLGYGYTF
.	once	TRBV6-6	TRBJ2-1	TGTGCCAGCAGTTTAGTGGACAATGAGCAGTTCTTC	CASSLVDNEQFF
.	.	TRBV29-1	TRBJ2-7	TGCAGCGTCCTGATCACCTACGAGCAGTACTTC	CSVLITYEQYF
.	.	TRBV11-2	TRBJ2-5	TGTGCCAGCAGCAAGACCGGAAAAGAGACCCAGTACTTC	CASSKTGKETQYF
.	few	TRBV6-2/TRBV6-3	TRBJ1-1	TGTGCCAGCAGTTACTCCCAGGAGCGCATGAACACTGAAGCTTTCTTT	CASSYSQERMNTEAFF
TRBD1	.	TRBV5-1	TRBJ1-1	TGCGCCAGCAGCTGGACAGGGGAGAACACTGAAGCTTTCTTT	CASSWTGENTEAFF
TRBD1	.	TRBV11-3	TRBJ2-2	TGTGCCAGCAGCATAACTCAGGGGGCGGTGAGGGAGCTGTTTTTT	CASSITQGAVRELFF
TRBD1	few	TRBV9	TRBJ1-2	TGTGCCAGCAGCGCGGACAGGGGTGATCGCGGCTACACCTTC	CASSADRGDRGYTF
.	.	TRBV27	TRBJ1-1	TGTGCCAGCAGTTTATCGTTAGGCTGGGACACTGAAGCTTTCTTT	CASSLSLGWDTEAFF
.	.	TRBV5-6	TRBJ1-5	TGTGCCAGCAGCTCAATCGGCTACAATCAGCCCCAGCATTTT	CASSSIGYNQPQHF
TRBD2	.	TRBV18	TRBJ2-5	TGTGCCAGCTCACCACCGGCGGGGGGCGTGGGACAAGAGACCCAGTACTTC	CASSPPAGGVGQETQYF
.	.	TRBV27	TRBJ1-2	TGTGCCAGCAGTTTATCGATGCGGCCGGGGGCGCGTTATGGCTACACCTTC	CASSLSMRPGARYGYTF
.	.	TRBV3-1/TRBV3-2	TRBJ1-6	TGTGCCAGCAGCTACGGACAGACTAATTCACCCCTCCACTTT	CASSYGQTNSPLHF
.	.	TRBV2	TRBJ2-6	TGTGCCAGCACCCGACGTTCCTCTGGGGCCAACGTCCTGACTTTC	CASTRRSSGANVLTF